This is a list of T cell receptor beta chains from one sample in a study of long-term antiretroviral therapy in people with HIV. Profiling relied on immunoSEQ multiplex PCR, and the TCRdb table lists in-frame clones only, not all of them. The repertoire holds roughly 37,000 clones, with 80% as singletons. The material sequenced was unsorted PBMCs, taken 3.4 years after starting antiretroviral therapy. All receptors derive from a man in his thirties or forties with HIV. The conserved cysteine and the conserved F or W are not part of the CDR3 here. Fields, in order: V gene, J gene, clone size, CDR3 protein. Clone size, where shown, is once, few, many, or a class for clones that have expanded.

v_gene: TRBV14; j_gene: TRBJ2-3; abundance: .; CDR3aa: ASSRQATDTQY
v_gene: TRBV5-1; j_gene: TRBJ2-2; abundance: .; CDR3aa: ASKTRQGSNTGELF
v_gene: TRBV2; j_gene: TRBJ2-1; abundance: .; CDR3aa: ASRTGDGRGNEQF
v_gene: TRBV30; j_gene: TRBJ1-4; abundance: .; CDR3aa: AWGVGYEKLF
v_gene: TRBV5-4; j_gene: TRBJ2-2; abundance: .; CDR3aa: ASSLGGVVTGELF
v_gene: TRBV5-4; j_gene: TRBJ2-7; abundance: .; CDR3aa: ASSEVGHPDLEQY
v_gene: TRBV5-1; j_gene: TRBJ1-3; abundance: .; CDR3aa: ASATGAGNTIY
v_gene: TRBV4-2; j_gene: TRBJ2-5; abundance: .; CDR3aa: ASSHVTPMGGQETQY
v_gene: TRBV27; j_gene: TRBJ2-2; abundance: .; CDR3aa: ASTPSGGENTGELF
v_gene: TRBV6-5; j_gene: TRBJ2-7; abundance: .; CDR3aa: ASTGQGTYEQY
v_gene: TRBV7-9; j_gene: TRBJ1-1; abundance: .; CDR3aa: ASSIRGAF
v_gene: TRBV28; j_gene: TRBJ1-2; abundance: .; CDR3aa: ASSEITPGTHAANYGYT
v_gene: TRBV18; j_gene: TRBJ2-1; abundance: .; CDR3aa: ASSPRRAGDYNEQF
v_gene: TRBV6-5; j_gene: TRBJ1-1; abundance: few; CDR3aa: ASSRPTGTHTEAF
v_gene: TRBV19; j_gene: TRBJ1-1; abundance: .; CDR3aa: ASSPWDRGVPTAF
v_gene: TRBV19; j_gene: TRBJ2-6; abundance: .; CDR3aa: ASTPMGLAFSSGANVLT
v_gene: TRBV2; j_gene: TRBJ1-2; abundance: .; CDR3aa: ASSEAGQGSYGYT
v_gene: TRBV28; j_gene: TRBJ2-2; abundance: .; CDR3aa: ASQRNTGELF
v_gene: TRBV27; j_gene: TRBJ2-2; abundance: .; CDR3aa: ASSLVAGELF
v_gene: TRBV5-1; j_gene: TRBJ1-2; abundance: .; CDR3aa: ASSLGSQNYGYT
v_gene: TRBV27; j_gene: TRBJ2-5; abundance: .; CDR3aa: ASSSQVQETQY
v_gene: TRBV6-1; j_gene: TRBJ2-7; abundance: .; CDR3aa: ASSEAVRAGYEQY
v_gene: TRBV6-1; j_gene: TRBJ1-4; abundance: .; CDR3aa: ASSEQKGNEKLF
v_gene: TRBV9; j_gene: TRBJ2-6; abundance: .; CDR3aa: ASSVVGTGANVLT
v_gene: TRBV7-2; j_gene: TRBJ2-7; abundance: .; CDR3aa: ASSLIREWEQY
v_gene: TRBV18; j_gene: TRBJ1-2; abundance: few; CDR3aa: ASSPIAGQEGYT
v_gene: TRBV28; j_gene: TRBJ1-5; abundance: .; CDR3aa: ASSLWTGSNQPQH
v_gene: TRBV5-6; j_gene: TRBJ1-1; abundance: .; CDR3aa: ASSRPPNTEAF
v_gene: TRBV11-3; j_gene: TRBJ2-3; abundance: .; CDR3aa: ASSLSGGNTQY
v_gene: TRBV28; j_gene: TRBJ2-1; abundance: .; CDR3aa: ASESPVGSGRANEQF
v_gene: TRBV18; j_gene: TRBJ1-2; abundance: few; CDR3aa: ASSSPGYYT
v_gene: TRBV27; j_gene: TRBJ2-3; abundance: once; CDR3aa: ASSWSGATDTQY
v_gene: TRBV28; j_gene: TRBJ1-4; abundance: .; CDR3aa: ASSAVGQGPREKLF
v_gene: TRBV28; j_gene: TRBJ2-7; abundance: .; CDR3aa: ASSSGTSGRNEQY
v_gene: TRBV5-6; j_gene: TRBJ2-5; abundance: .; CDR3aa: ASSLGSQETQY
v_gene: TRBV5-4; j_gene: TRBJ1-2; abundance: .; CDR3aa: ASSSQGGYGYT
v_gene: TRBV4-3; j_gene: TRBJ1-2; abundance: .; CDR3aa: ASSQGVGGSYGYT
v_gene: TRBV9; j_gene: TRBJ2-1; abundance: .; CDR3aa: ASSVGPQGEQF
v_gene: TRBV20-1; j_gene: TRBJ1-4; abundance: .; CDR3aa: SASNEKLF
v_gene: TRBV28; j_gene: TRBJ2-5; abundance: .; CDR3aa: ASSLDYLRETQY
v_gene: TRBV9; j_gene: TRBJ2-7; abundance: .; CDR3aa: ASSVETGAAYEQY
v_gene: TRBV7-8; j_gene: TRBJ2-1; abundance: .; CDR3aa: ASSLPGLSYNEQF
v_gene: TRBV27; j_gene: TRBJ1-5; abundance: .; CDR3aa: ASSPKTGINQPQH
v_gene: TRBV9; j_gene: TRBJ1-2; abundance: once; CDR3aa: ASSLQGADYGYT
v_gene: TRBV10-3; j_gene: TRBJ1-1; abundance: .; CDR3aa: AISEFGAGTEAF
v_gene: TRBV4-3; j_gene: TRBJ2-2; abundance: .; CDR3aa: ASSPMKSVGGELF
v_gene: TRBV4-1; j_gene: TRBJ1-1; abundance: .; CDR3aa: ASRHTGQSNTEAF
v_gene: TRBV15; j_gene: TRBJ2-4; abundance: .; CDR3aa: ATSVGGENIQY
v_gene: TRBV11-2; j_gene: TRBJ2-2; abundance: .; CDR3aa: ASSLRGYRRNTGELF
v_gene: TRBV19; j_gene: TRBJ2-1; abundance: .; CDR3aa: ASSIDLASGSYNEQF
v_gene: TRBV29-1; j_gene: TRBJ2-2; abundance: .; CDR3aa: SVRTRHTGELF
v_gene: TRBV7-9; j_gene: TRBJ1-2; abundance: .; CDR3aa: ASSPLPGLYGYT
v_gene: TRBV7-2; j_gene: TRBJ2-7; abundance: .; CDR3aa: ASSKGQPPTYEQY
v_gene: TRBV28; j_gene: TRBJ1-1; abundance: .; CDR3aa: ASIRAGYTEAF
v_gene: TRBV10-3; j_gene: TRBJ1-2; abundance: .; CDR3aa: AIREQGVSGYT
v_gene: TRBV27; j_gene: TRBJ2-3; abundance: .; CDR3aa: ASVDRGRSDTQY
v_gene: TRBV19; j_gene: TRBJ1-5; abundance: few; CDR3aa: ASSKVGGNGNQPQH